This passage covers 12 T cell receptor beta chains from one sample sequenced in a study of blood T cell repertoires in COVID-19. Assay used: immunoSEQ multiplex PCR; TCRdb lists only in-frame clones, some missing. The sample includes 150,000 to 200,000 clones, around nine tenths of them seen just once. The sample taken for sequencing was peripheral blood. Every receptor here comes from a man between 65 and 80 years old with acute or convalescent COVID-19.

CDR3 protein: CASSFGTSGGNEQFF. CDR3 DNA sequence: TGTGCCAGCAGTTTCGGGACTAGCGGGGGCAATGAGCAGTTCTTC. This chain uses TRBV6-6 with TRBJ2-1; 14 bases are a match to TRBD2. This CDR3 is built from 15 residues. The germline V gene has CDR1 MNHNY and CDR2 SVGAGI (reference sequence). V was pared by 4 bases and J by 6 bases, with 2 bases of the junction left unmatched.

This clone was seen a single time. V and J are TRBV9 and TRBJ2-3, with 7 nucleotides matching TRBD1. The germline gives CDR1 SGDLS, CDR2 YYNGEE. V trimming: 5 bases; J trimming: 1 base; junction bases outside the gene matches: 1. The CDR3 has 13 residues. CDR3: CASSDRGTDTQYF. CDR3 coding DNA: TGTGCCAGCAGTGACAGGGGCACAGATACGCAGTATTTT.

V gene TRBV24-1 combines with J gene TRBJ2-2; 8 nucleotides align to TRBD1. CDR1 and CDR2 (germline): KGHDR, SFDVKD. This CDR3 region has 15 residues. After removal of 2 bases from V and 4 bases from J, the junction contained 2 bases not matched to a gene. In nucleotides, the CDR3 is TGTGCCACCAGTGATTCGGGACAGGCCACCGGGGAGCTGTTTTTT. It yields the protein CATSDSGQATGELFF.

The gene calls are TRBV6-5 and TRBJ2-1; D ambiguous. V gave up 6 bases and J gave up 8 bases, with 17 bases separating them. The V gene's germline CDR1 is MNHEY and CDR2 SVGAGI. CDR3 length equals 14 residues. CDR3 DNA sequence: TGTGCCAGCAGGACGGGTCCGTTCTTAGATGAGCAGTTCTTC. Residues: CASRTGPFLDEQFF.

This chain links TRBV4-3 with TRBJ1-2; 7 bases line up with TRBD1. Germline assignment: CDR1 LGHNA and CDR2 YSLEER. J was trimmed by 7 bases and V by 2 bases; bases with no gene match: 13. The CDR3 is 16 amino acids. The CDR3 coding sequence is TGCGCCAGCAGCCAACTGCCTGGAGGGGGCAGATTTGGCTACACCTTC. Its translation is CASSQLPGGGRFGYTF.

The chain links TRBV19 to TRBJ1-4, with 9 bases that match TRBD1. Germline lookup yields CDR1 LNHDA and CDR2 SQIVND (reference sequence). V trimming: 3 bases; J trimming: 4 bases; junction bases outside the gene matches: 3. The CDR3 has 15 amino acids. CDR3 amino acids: CASSMGQGNNEKLFF. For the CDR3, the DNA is TGTGCCAGTAGTATGGGACAGGGTAATAATGAAAAACTGTTTTTT.

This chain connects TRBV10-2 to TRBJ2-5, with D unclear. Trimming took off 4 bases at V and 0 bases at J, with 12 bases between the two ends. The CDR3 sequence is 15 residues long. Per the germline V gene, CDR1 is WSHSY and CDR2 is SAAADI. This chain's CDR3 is CASSGYLEYQETQYF. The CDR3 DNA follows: TGCGCCAGCAGTGGATACCTCGAGTACCAAGAGACCCAGTACTTC.

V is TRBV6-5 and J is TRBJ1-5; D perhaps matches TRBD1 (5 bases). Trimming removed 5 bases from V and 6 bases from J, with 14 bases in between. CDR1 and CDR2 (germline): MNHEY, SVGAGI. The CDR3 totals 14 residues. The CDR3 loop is CASSNMGQGQPQHF. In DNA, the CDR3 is TGTGCCAGCAGTAATATGGGGCAGGGTCAGCCCCAGCATTTT.

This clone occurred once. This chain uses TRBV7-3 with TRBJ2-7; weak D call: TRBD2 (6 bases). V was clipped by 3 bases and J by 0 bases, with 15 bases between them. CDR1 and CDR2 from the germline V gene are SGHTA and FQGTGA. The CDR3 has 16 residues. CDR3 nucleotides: TGTGCCAGCAGCTTCCCTTGGCCGGGGGACTCCTACGAGCAGTACTTC. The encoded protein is CASSFPWPGDSYEQYF.

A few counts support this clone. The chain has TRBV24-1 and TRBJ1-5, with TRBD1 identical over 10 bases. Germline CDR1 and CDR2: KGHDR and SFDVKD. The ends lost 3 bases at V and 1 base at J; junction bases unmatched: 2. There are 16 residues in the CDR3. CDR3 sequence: CATSDPTGGSNQPQHF. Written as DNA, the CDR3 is TGTGCCACCAGTGATCCGACAGGGGGCAGCAATCAGCCCCAGCATTTT.

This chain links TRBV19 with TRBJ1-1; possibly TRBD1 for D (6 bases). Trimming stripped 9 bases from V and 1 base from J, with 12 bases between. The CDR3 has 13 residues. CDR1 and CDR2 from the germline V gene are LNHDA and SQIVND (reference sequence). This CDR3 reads CASAPTGNTEAFF. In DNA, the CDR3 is TGTGCCAGCGCCCCGACAGGGAACACTGAAGCTTTCTTT.

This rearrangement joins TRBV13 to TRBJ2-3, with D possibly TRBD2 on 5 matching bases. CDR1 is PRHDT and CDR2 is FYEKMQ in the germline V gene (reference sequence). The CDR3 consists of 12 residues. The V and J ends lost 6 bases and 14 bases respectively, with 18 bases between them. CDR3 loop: CASRPPGSRWYF. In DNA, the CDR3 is TGTGCCAGCAGACCTCCGGGATCACGGTGGTATTTT.